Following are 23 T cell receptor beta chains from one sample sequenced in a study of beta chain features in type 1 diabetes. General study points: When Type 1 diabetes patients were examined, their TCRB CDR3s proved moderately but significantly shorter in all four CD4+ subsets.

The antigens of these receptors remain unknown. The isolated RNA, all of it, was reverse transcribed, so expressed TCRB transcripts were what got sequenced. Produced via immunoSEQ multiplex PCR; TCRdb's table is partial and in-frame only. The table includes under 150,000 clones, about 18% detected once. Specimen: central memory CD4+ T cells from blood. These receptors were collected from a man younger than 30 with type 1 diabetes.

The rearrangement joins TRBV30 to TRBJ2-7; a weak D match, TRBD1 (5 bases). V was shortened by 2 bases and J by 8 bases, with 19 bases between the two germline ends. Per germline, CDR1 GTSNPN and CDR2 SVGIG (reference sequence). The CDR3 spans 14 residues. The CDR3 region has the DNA TGTGCCTGGAGTCGTATTGGGCAGGGCCCCAAGCAGTACTTC. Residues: CAWSRIGQGPKQYF.

The CDR3 DNA reads as TGTGCCTGGGCTAGGTTAGCGCGCACCGGGGAGCTGTTTTTT. Protein sequence: CAWARLARTGELFF. The V and J genes are TRBV30 and TRBJ2-2; tentative D call: TRBD2 (5 bases). Trimming cost V 5 bases and J 4 bases, with 14 bases left between them. Germline V gene sequence: CDR1 GTSNPN, CDR2 SVGIG (reference sequence). This CDR3 is built from 14 residues.

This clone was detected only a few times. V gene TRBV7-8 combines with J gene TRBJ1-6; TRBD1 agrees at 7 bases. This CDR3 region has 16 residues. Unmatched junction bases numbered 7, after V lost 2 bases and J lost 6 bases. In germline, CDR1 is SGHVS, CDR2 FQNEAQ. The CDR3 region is CASSLSVDRVNSPLHF. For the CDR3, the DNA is TGTGCCAGCAGCTTATCCGTCGACAGGGTTAATTCACCCCTCCACTTT.

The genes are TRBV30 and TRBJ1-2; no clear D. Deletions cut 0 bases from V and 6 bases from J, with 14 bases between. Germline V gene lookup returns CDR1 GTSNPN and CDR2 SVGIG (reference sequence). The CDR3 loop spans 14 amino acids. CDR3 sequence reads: CAWSVSGELHGYTF. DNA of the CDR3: TGTGCCTGGAGTGTCTCCGGGGAACTTCATGGCTACACCTTC.

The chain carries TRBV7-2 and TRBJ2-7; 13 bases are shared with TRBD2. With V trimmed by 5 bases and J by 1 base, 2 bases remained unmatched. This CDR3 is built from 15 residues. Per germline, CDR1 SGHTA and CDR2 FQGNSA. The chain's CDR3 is CASSAGLAGSYEQYF. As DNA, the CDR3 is TGTGCCAGCAGCGCGGGACTAGCGGGGTCCTACGAGCAGTACTTC.

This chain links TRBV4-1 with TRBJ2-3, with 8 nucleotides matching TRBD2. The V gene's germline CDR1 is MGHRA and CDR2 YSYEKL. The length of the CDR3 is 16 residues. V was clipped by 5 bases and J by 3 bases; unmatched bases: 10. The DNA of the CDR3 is TGCGCCAGCAGCGAGTATAGTCTAGCGGGTACAGATACGCAGTATTTT. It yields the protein CASSEYSLAGTDTQYF.

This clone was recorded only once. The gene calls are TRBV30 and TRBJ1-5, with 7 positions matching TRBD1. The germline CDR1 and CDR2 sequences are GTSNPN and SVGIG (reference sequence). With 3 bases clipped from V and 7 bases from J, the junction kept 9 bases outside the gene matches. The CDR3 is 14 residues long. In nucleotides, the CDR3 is TGTGCCTGGAGCGCCCGACAGGGAGGCCAGCCCCAGCATTTT. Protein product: CAWSARQGGQPQHF. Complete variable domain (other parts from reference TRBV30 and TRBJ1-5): SQTIHQWPATLVQPVGSPLSLECTVEGTSNPNLYWYRQAAGRGLQLLFYSVGIGQISSEVPQNLSASRPQDRQFILSSKKLLLSDSGFYLCAWSARQGGQPQHFGDGTRLSIL.

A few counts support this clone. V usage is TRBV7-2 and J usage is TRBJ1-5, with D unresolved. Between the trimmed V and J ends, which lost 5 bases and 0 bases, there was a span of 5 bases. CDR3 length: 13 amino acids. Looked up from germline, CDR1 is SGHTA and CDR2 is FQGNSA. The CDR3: CASSINSNQPQHF. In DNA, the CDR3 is TGTGCCAGCAGCATCAATAGCAATCAGCCCCAGCATTTT.

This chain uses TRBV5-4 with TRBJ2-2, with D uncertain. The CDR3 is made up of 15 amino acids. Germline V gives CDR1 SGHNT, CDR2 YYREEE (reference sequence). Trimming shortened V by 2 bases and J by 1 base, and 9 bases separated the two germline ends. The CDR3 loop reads CASSFNPVNTGELFF. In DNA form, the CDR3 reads TGTGCCAGCAGCTTTAATCCCGTGAACACCGGGGAGCTGTTTTTT.

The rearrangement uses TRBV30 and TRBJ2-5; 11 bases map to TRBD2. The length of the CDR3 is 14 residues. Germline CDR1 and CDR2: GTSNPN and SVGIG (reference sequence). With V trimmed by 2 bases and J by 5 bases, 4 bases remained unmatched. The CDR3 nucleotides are TGTGCCTGGAGTCCGGGACTAGCGGCCGAGACCCAGTACTTC. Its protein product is CAWSPGLAAETQYF.

The CDR3 region has the DNA TGTGCCAGCTCACCCGGGGCCTCTAGCGGCAGTTACCAAGAGACCCAGTACTTC. It specifies CASSPGASSGSYQETQYF. The genes are TRBV18 and TRBJ2-5; 7 bases match TRBD2. CDR3 length equals 18 residues. Trimming at V came to 3 bases and at J to 0 bases, leaving 13 bases not matched to a gene. The germline CDR1 and CDR2 sequences are KGHSH and LQKENI.

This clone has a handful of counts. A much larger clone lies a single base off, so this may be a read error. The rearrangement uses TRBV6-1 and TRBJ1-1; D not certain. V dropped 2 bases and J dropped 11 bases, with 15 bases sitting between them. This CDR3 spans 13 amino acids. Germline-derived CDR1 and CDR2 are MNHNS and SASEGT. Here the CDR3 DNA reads TGTGCCAGCAGTGAACTATTGGAGGGCTCGGCTTTCTTT. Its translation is CASSELLEGSAFF.

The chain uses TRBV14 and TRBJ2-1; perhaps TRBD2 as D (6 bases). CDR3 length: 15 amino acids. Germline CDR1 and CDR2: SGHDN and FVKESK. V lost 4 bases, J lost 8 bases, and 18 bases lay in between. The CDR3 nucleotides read TGTGCCAGCAGCCTATTGGGACTGCCTTTGGATGAGCAGTTCTTC. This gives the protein CASSLLGLPLDEQFF.

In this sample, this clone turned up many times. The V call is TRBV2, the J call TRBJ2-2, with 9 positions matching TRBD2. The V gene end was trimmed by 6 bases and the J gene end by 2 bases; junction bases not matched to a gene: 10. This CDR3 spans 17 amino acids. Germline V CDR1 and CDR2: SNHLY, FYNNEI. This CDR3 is CASSRKLAGGNTGELFF. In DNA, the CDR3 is TGTGCCAGCAGCCGCAAACTAGCGGGCGGCAACACCGGGGAGCTGTTTTTT.

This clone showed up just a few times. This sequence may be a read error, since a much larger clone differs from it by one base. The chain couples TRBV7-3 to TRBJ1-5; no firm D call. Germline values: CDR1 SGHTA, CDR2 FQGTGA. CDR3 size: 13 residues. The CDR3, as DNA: TGTGCCAGCTGCTTAACGGGCAATCAGCCCCAGCATTTT. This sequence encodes CASCLTGNQPQHF.

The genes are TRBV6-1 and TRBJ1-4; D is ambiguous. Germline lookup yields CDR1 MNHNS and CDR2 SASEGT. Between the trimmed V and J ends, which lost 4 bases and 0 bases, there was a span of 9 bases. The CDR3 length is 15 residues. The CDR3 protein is CASSVPLATNEKLFF. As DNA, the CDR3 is TGTGCCAGCAGTGTCCCTCTCGCAACTAATGAAAAACTGTTTTTT.

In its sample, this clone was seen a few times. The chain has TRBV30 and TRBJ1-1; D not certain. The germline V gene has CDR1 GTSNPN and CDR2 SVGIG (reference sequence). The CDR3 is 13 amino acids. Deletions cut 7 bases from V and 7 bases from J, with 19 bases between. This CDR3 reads CAYIVTATYEAFF. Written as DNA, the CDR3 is TGTGCCTATATAGTGACGGCGACCTATGAAGCTTTCTTT.

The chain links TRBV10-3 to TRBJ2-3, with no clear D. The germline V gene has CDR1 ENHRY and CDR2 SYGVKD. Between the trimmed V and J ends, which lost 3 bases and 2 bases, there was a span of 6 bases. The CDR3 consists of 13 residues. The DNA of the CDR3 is TGTGCCATCAGTGACAGGAACACAGATACGCAGTATTTT. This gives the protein CAISDRNTDTQYF.

CDR3 in DNA: TGTGCCAGCAGCTTCGGCAGGGTGTATAGCAATCAGCCCCAGCATTTT. Its protein product is CASSFGRVYSNQPQHF. The chain is built from TRBV5-6 and TRBJ1-5; tentative D call: TRBD1 (5 bases). The CDR3 spans 16 residues. The V gene's germline CDR1 is SGHDT and CDR2 YYEEEE. Trimming removed 2 bases at V and 0 bases at J, with 12 bases between.

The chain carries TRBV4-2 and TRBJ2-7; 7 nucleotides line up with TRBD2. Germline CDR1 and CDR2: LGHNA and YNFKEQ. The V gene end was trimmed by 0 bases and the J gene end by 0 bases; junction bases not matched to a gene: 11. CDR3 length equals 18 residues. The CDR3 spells CASSQDRSSGITSYEQYF. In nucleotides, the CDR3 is TGTGCCAGCAGCCAAGATAGGTCCAGCGGGATTACCTCCTACGAGCAGTACTTC.

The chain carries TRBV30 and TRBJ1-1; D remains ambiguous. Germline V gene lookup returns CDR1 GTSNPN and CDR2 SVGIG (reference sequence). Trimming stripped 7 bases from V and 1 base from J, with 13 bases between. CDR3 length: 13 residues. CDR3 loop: CAYAWTANTEAFF. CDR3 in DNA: TGTGCCTACGCTTGGACGGCGAACACTGAAGCTTTCTTT.

CDR3 residues: CAISESINREGGYTF. The CDR3 DNA sequence: TGTGCCATCAGTGAGTCGATAAATCGTGAAGGTGGCTACACCTTC. The V gene is TRBV10-3, the J gene TRBJ1-2; no reliable D call. V lost 0 bases to trimming and J lost 7 bases, with 15 bases between them. This CDR3 comprises 15 residues. Germline values: CDR1 ENHRY, CDR2 SYGVKD.

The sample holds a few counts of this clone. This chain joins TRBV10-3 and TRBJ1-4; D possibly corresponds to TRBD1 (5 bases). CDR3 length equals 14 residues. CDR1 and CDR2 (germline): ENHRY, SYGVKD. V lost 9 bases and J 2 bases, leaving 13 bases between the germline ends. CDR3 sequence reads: CAISGSGTNEKLFF. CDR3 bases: TGTGCCATATCAGGTTCAGGGACTAATGAAAAACTGTTTTTT.